Sequencing of this T cell receptor beta chain was carried out in a study of cytomegalovirus exposure and HLA in healthy donors (dated by TCRdb to the late 2010s). Regarding the study in general: According to an earlier analysis of several hundred of the donors, some 180 million T cells yielded roughly 110 million unique TCR beta sequences and approximately 300 Gb of sequence data. About 300 gigabases of sequencing data and some 85 million unique TCR sequences were included in an early release covering 550 to 800 HLA-typed donors. The genetic ancestry cluster associated with self-reported Caucasian donors included approximately 85% of the approximately 400 genotyped donors. The study aimed to test whether cataloging public T cell receptors could reveal signatures of past pathogen exposure. The study profiled the T cell repertoires of approximately 700 subjects by immunosequencing and related them to cytomegalovirus serostatus. Along with the roughly 700-subject first cohort, a separate validation cohort of around 120 different subjects was used. High-throughput TCR immunosequencing, statistical association of individual TCRs with disease status, and machine learning were combined to predict cytomegalovirus infection status. In a later analysis, previously published TCR beta repertoires from 600 to 850 donors were re-analyzed and high-resolution HLA genotyping was added so that TCR occurrence patterns could be studied. Rather than drawing on any new phenotypic data, the later analysis identified candidate immune exposures from TCR beta sequences and the way those sequences occurred across donors. An earlier analysis of 587 of the donors used high-throughput TCR beta sequencing to judge whether each TCR beta V gene segment behaved as functional or pseudogenic. Alongside the repertoire data, information on donor age, sex, ethnicity and CMV serostatus was compiled. A later genetic analysis took genome-wide SNP genotypes for about 55% of the 666 donors and used that subset as a discovery cohort. All discovery cohort repertoires had been generated using a single sequencing platform. HLA typing covered class I and class II loci at four-digit resolution. Typing coverage varied by locus: roughly 620-640 donors for A, B, C, DRB1 and DQB1; about 520 for DQA1; more than 600 for DPA1; more than 450 for DPB1. Roughly 5 DR-DQ haplotypes were handled as single units for association and clustering, since linkage in the cohort was strong. Across some 400 genotyped donors of the cohort, an average of about 200,000 unique TCR beta nucleotide sequences per donor were sequenced, and about a sixth of those sequences were non-productive.

Paper-wide results and their limitations: A later analysis reported that several top co-occurrence clusters appeared linked to parvovirus B19, influenza, CMV and Epstein-Barr virus. Sequencing depth was assumed to be roughly uniform across donors in the presence/absence analyses, though that assumption may not hold. Only TCR beta chains were sequenced in this cohort, and the absence of alpha or paired-chain data limited detectable features. A later analysis found that HLA-associated TCR beta chains were more clonally expanded and had lower generation probabilities than equally common non-associated chains. A further reported finding was that TCR beta sequences accurately predicted the HLA-A and HLA-B alleles for most subjects in the first cohort. In both the original and validation cohorts, the classifier was reported to diagnose cytomegalovirus status with high specificity and sensitivity. An earlier analysis of approximately 540 of the donors showed that most TCR beta V segments appeared in productive rearrangements either about 90% or about 30% of the time, which broadly matched IMGT annotations. When HLA alleles, especially DR and DQ, strongly co-occurred, attributing TCR associations to individual alleles was difficult. The earlier analysis of some 540 of the donors excluded 15 to 20 rarely observed V segments, including chromosome 9 orphons, because counts were too low. A later genetic analysis reported fewer N-insertions in productive TCRs among donors in an Asian-associated ancestry cluster than the roughly 620-donor mean. In vitro tests confirmed that a few of the cytomegalovirus-associated TCR beta chains recognize cytomegalovirus antigens. A later genetic analysis associated a missense DCLRE1C variant with V-gene and J-gene trimming of TCR beta chains, and an independent cohort replicated the association. HLA typing was unavailable for some donors at each locus, so association tests used only the typed subset. In a later analysis, around 17,000 TCR beta sequences were associated with specific HLA alleles at a false discovery rate of 0.05. Some IMGT-functional V segments, including TRBV6-2 and TRBV6-3, could not be told apart with the 87-base-pair reads, so those segments were excluded. While some public TCRs were present in many individuals, most TCR sequences turned up only very rarely across donors. Linkage disequilibrium might explain the correlated functional status among segregating V segments, but an unknown experimental factor could not be excluded. For the cohort, immune exposure information was limited to CMV serostatus. According to a later analysis, TCR association rates differed among HLA loci, with DRB1 alleles showing the most associated TCRs and HLA-C alleles showing the fewest. The study listed 150 to 200 TCR beta chains as associated with cytomegalovirus. It was suggested by the authors that the approach could potentially be generalized to other disease states and immunological phenotypes. A cluster of highly shared sequence variants was judged likely to be a technical artifact of the sequencing pipeline. In a later analysis, most CMV-associated TCR beta chains were found to appear HLA-restricted, with HLA associations seemingly driven largely by CMV exposure.

On this clone: This receptor's antigen is unknown. No quality values exist for individual bases; no much larger clone is one base distant.

The germline V gene specifies SGHAT as CDR1 and FQNNGV as CDR2. After removal of 5 bases from V and 7 bases from J, the junction retains 6 bases not matched to a gene. Spanning cysteine to phenylalanine, the CDR3 consists of 15 amino acids. CDR3 DNA only is kept here, 45 bases in frame from base 1. The cohort was made up of roughly 670 healthy bone marrow donors. At the time of sampling, all cohort members were nominally healthy, though unrecorded immune exposures were likely present. The donor was CMV seropositive and was included in the group of 270 or so seropositive cohort members. A peripheral blood sample was collected from each donor, and TCR beta sequencing was performed on peripheral blood mononuclear cells. Genomic DNA was extracted from the blood cell samples with the Qiagen DNeasy Blood Extraction Kit. Libraries were constructed by the immunoSEQ multiplex PCR assay. The multiplex PCR relied on a mix of 60 forward primers for TCR Vbeta segments and 13 reverse primers for TCR Jbeta segments. The CDR3 region of rearranged TCR beta genes was amplified from genomic DNA with a multiplex PCR assay. The amplified TCR beta libraries were sequenced on the Illumina HiSeq System as 87-base-pair reads. The source study handled its data this way. A later analysis tallied roughly 76 million unique TCR beta chains across the 666 repertoires, and roughly 11 million of those chains were shared by two or more donors. Raw reads were error-corrected and collapsed into unique sequences with a nearest-neighbor algorithm that merged closely related sequences to remove PCR and sequencing errors. To assign V, D and J gene segments, CDR3 sequences were aligned to IMGT reference sequences. Each retained sequence needed at least a six-nucleotide match to both a V gene segment and a J gene segment. A rearrangement counted as productive if the CDR3 had no stop codons and remained in frame with V and J, and every other rearrangement counted as non-productive. Following IMGT convention, CDR3 was defined as the stretch from the second conserved V-encoded cysteine to the conserved J-encoded phenylalanine. The earlier analysis of 500 to 600 of the donors excluded sequences that lacked an unambiguous match to a single V gene segment. In an earlier analysis of approximately 560 of the donors, a V segment was called functional when productive rearrangements were above 56.7%, and segregating when the standard deviation between donors exceeded 5%. To diagnose cytomegalovirus status from the catalog of TCR beta chain sequences, a statistical classification framework was built. In a later analysis, V and J genes were assigned by comparing TCR nucleotide sequences against IMGT/GENE-DB human TR gene sequences. Using the TCRdist pipeline, a later analysis assigned CDR3 sequences along with most-parsimonious VDJ recombination scenarios. In a later analysis, each TCR beta chain was defined by its CDR3 amino acid sequence together with its V-gene family, and reads without a unique V-gene family were excluded. A later analysis removed 600 or so highly shared, low-generation-probability nucleotide sequences to deal with suspected cross-contamination and a sequencing artifact. For each public chain, a later analysis derived a clonal expansion index from normalized ranks of inferred template counts within each repertoire. In a later analysis, generation probabilities were computed using a VDJ recombination model fitted to out-of-frame rearrangements, and the results were checked against IGoR. In a later analysis, hypergeometric tests were used to score TCR-TCR, TCR-HLA and TCR-CMV co-occurrence, with a repertoire-size bias correction applied to TCR pairs. False discovery rates were estimated in a later analysis by permuting HLA or CMV assignments 20 times. In a later analysis, co-occurring TCRs were grouped using DBSCAN, with TCRdist sequence similarity added in when clustering inside HLA-allele-positive subsets. Repertoires with fewer than 30,000 or more than 120,000 public chains were left out of co-occurrence clustering, as were five repertoires with anomalous nucleotide sharing. TCRdb took this table from immuneACCESS and kept in-frame rearrangements with V and J called. Such tables lack part of the clones; where checked against another copy, unresolved V genes explain under half of the gap, and the rest is unexplained. V and J calls and clone size are as listed in that table; D and trimming were resolved from the DNA. The sample records 90,000 to 95,000 clones, about 85% of which are singletons. The top ten constitute 1% to 1.5% of the sample.

The sequence came from a girl aged 2-9 years in good health and CMV-seropositive. The sample comprised PBMCs. The rearranged chain carries TRBV11-2 and TRBJ2-3; 13 central bases correspond to TRBD2. Here the CDR3 is given as CASSPGTSGTYTQYF. The DNA sequence is TGTGCCAGCAGCCCCGGGACTAGCGGGACATATACGCAGTATTTT.